Included here is one TCR beta chain sequence, with context. The CDR3 totals 14 residues. V lost 8 bases to trimming and J lost 10 bases, with 18 bases between them. Per the germline V gene, CDR1 is MNHEY and CDR2 is SVGAGI. Clones were sequenced by immunoSEQ multiplex PCR, and TCRdb holds only the in-frame ones, with some missing. The sample shows around 140,000 clones, 90% to 95% of them seen only once. The record originates from a study of T cell responses to AZD1222 COVID-19 vaccine. The TCR originated in an adult in good health. J is TRBJ1-6 and V is TRBV6-5; possibly TRBD1 for D (6 bases). Sequenced here: peripheral blood, sampled on day 0 of AZD1222 vaccination. The CDR3 bases are TGTGCCAGCTCAGCAGGGGAGTCGAAATCACCCCTCCACTTT. Translated: CASSAGESKSPLHF.